Following are 26 T cell receptor beta chains from one sample sequenced in a study of T cell changes during pregnancy in multiple sclerosis. Produced via immunoSEQ multiplex PCR; TCRdb's table is partial and in-frame only. The sample records about 41,000 clones, more than 85% being singletons. Sequencing used CD8+ T cells from peripheral blood mononuclear cells, obtained in the third trimester of pregnancy. The receptors shown here come from a female donor with multiple sclerosis, enrolled in a pregnancy study.

CDR3 sequence: CASSLARGADTQYF. CDR3 nucleotides: TGTGCCAGCAGCTTAGCTCGGGGGGCGGATACGCAGTATTTT. This chain links TRBV7-9 with TRBJ2-3; maybe TRBD2 (7 bases). This CDR3 region has 14 residues. CDR1 is SEHNR, CDR2 FQNEAQ, per germline (reference sequence). The germline V and J ends were trimmed by 0 bases and 6 bases, with 10 bases remaining between them.

The chain joins TRBV4-1 to TRBJ1-1; D is possibly TRBD1 (5 bases). Germline V gives CDR1 MGHRA, CDR2 YSYEKL. Trimming shortened V by 0 bases and J by 4 bases, and 12 bases separated the two germline ends. The length of the CDR3 is 15 residues. In nucleotides, the CDR3 is TGCGCCAGCAGCCAAGAGGGGAGGGGTGGCACTGAAGCTTTCTTT. Translation: CASSQEGRGGTEAFF.

This chain links TRBV9 with TRBJ1-2; D is unresolved. The CDR3 extends over 15 amino acids. Germline V lookup: CDR1 SGDLS, CDR2 YYNGEE. The V gene lost 0 bases and the J gene lost 5 bases, with 14 bases spanning the gap. CDR3 sequence: CASSVAPQDRYGYTF. The CDR3 DNA reads TGTGCCAGCAGCGTAGCTCCCCAGGATAGATATGGCTACACCTTC.

The chain links TRBV15 to TRBJ1-4, with D possibly being TRBD1 (5 bases). The germline V gene encodes CDR1 LNHNV and CDR2 YYDKDF (reference sequence). The CDR3 is made up of 15 amino acids. Trimming pared 0 bases from V and 5 bases from J, leaving 10 bases between. CDR3 protein: CATSRDGAENEKLFF. The CDR3 DNA reads as TGTGCCACCAGCAGAGATGGGGCGGAAAATGAAAAACTGTTTTTT.

The genes are TRBV7-9 and TRBJ1-5; D may be TRBD1 (5 bases). The length of the CDR3 is 15 residues. Germline V lookup: CDR1 SEHNR, CDR2 FQNEAQ (reference sequence). Trimming pared 1 base from V and 3 bases from J, leaving 10 bases between. CDR3 in DNA: TGTGCCAGCAGCTTAGGCAGGGTCGACAATCAGCCCCAGCATTTT. This gives the protein CASSLGRVDNQPQHF.

CDR3 DNA sequence: TGTGCCAGTCTCTTTGGACAGGCGTCTGGAAACACCATATATTTT. Amino acids: CASLFGQASGNTIYF. This sequence joins TRBV21-1 and TRBJ1-3; the D call of TRBD1 is as the table states it, not checked on the DNA. TRBV21-1 is noted as a pseudogene. CDR3 size: 15 residues.

This chain links TRBV19 with TRBJ1-2, with a possible D match to TRBD1 (6 bases). The CDR3 extends over 15 amino acids. CDR1 is LNHDA, CDR2 SQIVND, per germline (reference sequence). V shed 5 bases and J shed 8 bases, with 21 bases lying between them. The CDR3 here is CASSSNRDRYGGYTF. The CDR3 DNA is TGTGCCAGTAGTTCAAACAGGGACCGCTATGGGGGCTACACCTTC.

This rearrangement joins TRBV6-6 to TRBJ1-1; 9 bases align to TRBD1. Germline lookup yields CDR1 MNHNY and CDR2 SVGAGI (reference sequence). The CDR3 runs 13 residues. V gave up 6 bases and J gave up 7 bases; unmatched junction bases: 6. Here the CDR3 reads CASRDRGLVEAFF. In DNA, the CDR3 is TGTGCCAGCAGGGACAGGGGCCTGGTTGAAGCTTTCTTT.

This sequence joins TRBV7-9 and TRBJ2-5; 7 nucleotides align to TRBD1. The CDR3 has 16 residues. The junction had 16 bases not matched to a gene; V was cut back by 10 bases and J by 2 bases. From germline, CDR1 is SEHNR and CDR2 FQNEAQ (reference sequence). The DNA for the CDR3 is TGTGCCACCATACCCTTACTAGACAGGGATCAAGAGACCCAGTACTTC. It encodes CATIPLLDRDQETQYF.

The CDR3 protein is CASSIGGQSYEQYF. The CDR3 region has the DNA TGTGCCAGTAGTATAGGGGGACAGAGCTACGAGCAGTACTTC. This chain uses TRBV19 with TRBJ2-7, with 7 bases identical to TRBD1. The CDR3 has 14 residues. The J segment lost 3 bases and the V segment lost 1 base, leaving 3 bases of the junction unmatched. From germline, CDR1 is LNHDA and CDR2 SQIVND (reference sequence).

V gene TRBV6-4 combines with J gene TRBJ2-6, with 9 bases lining up with TRBD1. The germline V gene encodes CDR1 MRHNA and CDR2 SNTAGT. The length of the CDR3 is 16 residues. The trim removed 7 bases at V and 1 base at J, leaving 5 bases unmatched. Here the CDR3 reads CASTPGQGSGANVLTF. In nucleotides, the CDR3 is TGTGCCAGCACGCCGGGACAGGGATCTGGGGCCAACGTCCTGACTTTC.

This chain joins TRBV2 and TRBJ1-1; the D is unclear. Germline V lookup: CDR1 SNHLY, CDR2 FYNNEI. This CDR3 region has 14 residues. Trimming shortened V by 3 bases and J by 0 bases, and 8 bases separated the two germline ends. The DNA for the CDR3 is TGTGCCAGCAGTGATCCGGTGATGAACACTGAAGCTTTCTTT. The encoded protein is CASSDPVMNTEAFF.

The chain is built from TRBV4-1 and TRBJ1-2, with D perhaps TRBD1 (5 bases). The CDR3 consists of 11 residues. Germline V gene sequence: CDR1 MGHRA, CDR2 YSYEKL. Trimming pared 5 bases from V and 7 bases from J, leaving 8 bases between. Here the CDR3 reads CASSSRGGYTF. DNA of the CDR3: TGCGCCAGCAGCTCTAGGGGTGGCTACACCTTC.

The genes are TRBV5-1 and TRBJ2-3; possible D gene TRBD2, 6 bases. V gave up 4 bases and J gave up 2 bases, with 11 bases separating them. From germline, CDR1 is SGHRS and CDR2 YFSETQ. The CDR3 has 14 residues. The CDR3 sequence is CASSQRTITDTQYF. The CDR3, as DNA: TGCGCCAGCAGCCAGCGGACTATCACAGATACGCAGTATTTT.

This chain joins TRBV5-4 and TRBJ1-2, with D hard to call. This CDR3 comprises 15 residues. The V and J ends lost 4 bases and 3 bases respectively, with 16 bases between them. From germline, CDR1 is SGHNT and CDR2 YYREEE (reference sequence). The CDR3 DNA sequence: TGTGCCAGCAGCCGGAAAGCCAACGGGGACTATGGCTACACCTTC. Its protein product is CASSRKANGDYGYTF. Filled out from reference TRBV5-4 and TRBJ1-2, the complete variable domain reads ETGVTQSPTHLIKTRGQQVTLRCSSQSGHNTVSWYQQALGQGPQFIFQYYREEENGRGNFPPRFSGLQFPNYSSELNVNALELDDSALYLCASSRKANGDYGYTFGSGTRLTVV.

In this sample, this clone is medium-sized. The CDR3 loop reads CASSDGTGDVTEAFF. In DNA, the CDR3 is TGTGCCAGCAGTGATGGGACAGGGGATGTGACTGAAGCTTTCTTT. The chain joins TRBV6-1 to TRBJ1-1; 10 bases fit TRBD1. Germline assignment: CDR1 MNHNS and CDR2 SASEGT. The CDR3 is made up of 15 amino acids. The junction had 6 bases not matched to a gene; V was cut back by 3 bases and J by 5 bases.

V usage is TRBV30 and J usage is TRBJ2-1, with 10 bases lining up with TRBD2. The J segment lost 6 bases and the V segment lost 5 bases, leaving 10 bases of the junction unmatched. The CDR3 is 15 amino acids. CDR1 and CDR2 (germline): GTSNPN, SVGIG (reference sequence). The CDR3 nucleotides read TGTGCCTGGTCCCTAGCGGGAGTCCCCGCCAATGAGCAGTTCTTC. Translation: CAWSLAGVPANEQFF. Based on the CDR3 plus reference TRBV30 and TRBJ2-1, the full variable domain is SQTIHQWPATLVQPVGSPLSLECTVEGTSNPNLYWYRQAAGRGLQLLFYSVGIGQISSEVPQNLSASRPQDRQFILSSKKLLLSDSGFYLCAWSLAGVPANEQFFGPGTRLTVL.

The rearrangement uses TRBV28 and TRBJ2-7; 7 bases are a match to TRBD1. The CDR3 sequence is 14 residues long. CDR1 is MDHEN and CDR2 is SYDVKM in the germline V gene. V dropped 4 bases and J dropped 4; count of bases not matched to a gene: 7. CDR3 residues: CASSSTGQSYEQYF. The CDR3 nucleotides are TGTGCCAGCAGTTCAACGGGACAGTCATACGAGCAGTACTTC.

The chain uses TRBV18 and TRBJ2-1; TRBD2 matches at 9 bases. Trimming took 6 bases from V and 5 from J; bases not matched to a gene: 11. CDR1 is KGHSH and CDR2 is LQKENI in the germline V gene. The CDR3 runs to 16 residues. The CDR3 DNA follows: TGTGCCAGCTCGGCCGATCGGACTAGCGAAGACAATGAGCAGTTCTTC. Protein product: CASSADRTSEDNEQFF.

This chain joins TRBV6-1 and TRBJ2-3; D may be TRBD2 (5 bases). The germline V gene encodes CDR1 MNHNS and CDR2 SASEGT. The CDR3 loop spans 14 amino acids. V dropped 3 bases and J dropped 4 bases, with 11 bases sitting between them. The chain's CDR3 is CASSDSADPDTQYF. The CDR3 DNA reads as TGTGCCAGCAGTGACTCAGCGGACCCAGATACGCAGTATTTT.

The J gene is TRBJ1-3, the V gene TRBV5-8; D is unclear. CDR1 is SGHTS, CDR2 YDEGEE, per germline. There are 16 residues in the CDR3. V lost 7 bases, J lost 0 bases, and 17 bases lay in between. The CDR3: CASGTPPEYSGNTIYF. The CDR3 bases are TGTGCCAGCGGCACCCCGCCAGAATACTCTGGAAACACCATATATTTT.

The gene calls are TRBV9 and TRBJ2-5; D is undetermined. Trimming stripped 0 bases from V and 5 bases from J, with 8 bases between. Germline lookup yields CDR1 SGDLS and CDR2 YYNGEE. The CDR3 loop spans 13 amino acids. CDR3 sequence reads: CASSVEPSETQYF. The CDR3 bases are TGTGCCAGCAGCGTAGAGCCTTCGGAGACCCAGTACTTC.

The V call is TRBV7-9, the J call TRBJ2-3; a possible D gene is TRBD2 (6 bases). V gave up 5 bases and J gave up 7 bases, with 19 bases separating them. There are 15 residues in the CDR3. Germline CDR1 SEHNR, CDR2 FQNEAQ (reference sequence). The CDR3 DNA reads as TGTGCCAGCAGCCATCGGGGGAGTGATCCTTATACGCAGTATTTT. Protein product: CASSHRGSDPYTQYF.

The chain links TRBV11-2 to TRBJ2-3; 11 bases are shared with TRBD2. In germline, CDR1 is SGHAT, CDR2 FQNNGV. The CDR3 contains 16 residues. Trimming removed 5 bases from V and 2 bases from J; junction bases left unmatched: 6. CDR3 sequence: CASSGGLAGVTDTQYF. DNA of the CDR3: TGTGCCAGCAGCGGCGGACTAGCGGGTGTCACAGATACGCAGTATTTT.

This chain joins TRBV5-4 and TRBJ2-7; TRBD1 agrees at 7 bases. This CDR3 contains 14 residues. Germline CDR1 and CDR2: SGHNT and YYREEE (reference sequence). V lost 2 bases to trimming and J lost 3 bases; unmatched junction nucleotides: 5. This CDR3 reads CASSFDRAHYEQYF. CDR3 DNA: TGTGCCAGCAGCTTCGACAGGGCCCACTACGAGCAGTACTTC.

The gene calls are TRBV5-5 and TRBJ1-1, with a tentative D call TRBD1 (5 bases). The CDR3 has 14 residues. From germline, CDR1 is SGHKS and CDR2 YYEKEE (reference sequence). Trimming took off 1 base at V and 5 bases at J, with 12 bases between the two ends. CDR3: CASSLTGSVTEAFF. The DNA of the CDR3 is TGTGCCAGCAGCTTGACAGGTTCGGTAACTGAAGCTTTCTTT.